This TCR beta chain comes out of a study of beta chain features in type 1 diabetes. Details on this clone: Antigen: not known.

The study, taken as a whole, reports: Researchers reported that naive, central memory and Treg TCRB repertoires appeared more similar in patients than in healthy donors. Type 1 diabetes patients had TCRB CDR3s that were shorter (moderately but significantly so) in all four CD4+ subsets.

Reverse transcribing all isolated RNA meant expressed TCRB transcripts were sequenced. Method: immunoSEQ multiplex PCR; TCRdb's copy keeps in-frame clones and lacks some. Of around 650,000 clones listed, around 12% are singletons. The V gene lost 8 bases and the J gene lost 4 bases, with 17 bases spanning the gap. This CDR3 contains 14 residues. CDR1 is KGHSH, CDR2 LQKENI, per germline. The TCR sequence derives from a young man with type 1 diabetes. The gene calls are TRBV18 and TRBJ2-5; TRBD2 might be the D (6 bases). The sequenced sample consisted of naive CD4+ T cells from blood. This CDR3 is CASTSSGLVETQYF. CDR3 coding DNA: TGTGCCAGCACATCCAGCGGGTTGGTAGAGACCCAGTACTTC.